The 5 T cell receptor beta chains given below trace back to one sample, sequenced in a study of T cell changes during pregnancy in multiple sclerosis. Produced via immunoSEQ multiplex PCR; TCRdb's table is partial and in-frame only. The table lists tens of thousands of clones, more than 85% of them singletons, with 0.29% in the top ten. The sample here was CD4+ T cells from peripheral blood mononuclear cells, taken in the third trimester of pregnancy. The receptors come from a female donor in good health, enrolled as a control in a pregnancy study.

The V and J genes are TRBV9 and TRBJ2-3; 11 positions match TRBD2. The ends lost 2 bases at V and 1 base at J; junction bases unmatched: 6. CDR1 is SGDLS, CDR2 YYNGEE, per germline. The CDR3 covers 17 residues. CDR3 amino acids: CASSVTSGGSGTDTQYF. CDR3 nucleotides: TGTGCCAGCAGCGTTACTAGCGGGGGATCAGGCACAGATACGCAGTATTTT. Using reference TRBV9 and TRBJ2-3 for the parts outside the CDR3, the full variable domain is DSGVTQTPKHLITATGQRVTLRCSPRSGDLSVYWYQQSLDQGLQFLIQYYNGEERAKGNILERFSAQQFPDLHSELNLSSLELGDSALYFCASSVTSGGSGTDTQYFGPGTRLTVL.

J is TRBJ1-2 and V is TRBV7-6; 10 bases match TRBD1. J lost 6 bases, V lost 1 base, and 2 bases had no gene match. Germline CDR1 reads SGHVS; CDR2 reads FNYEAQ. The CDR3 has 14 amino acids. The CDR3 bases are TGTGCCAGCAGCTTAGTGGGGACAGGGGATGGCTACACCTTC. This translates into CASSLVGTGDGYTF.

The chain uses TRBV12-5 and TRBJ2-5; D is possibly TRBD2 (5 bases). Germline loops: CDR1 LGHNT, CDR2 FRNRAP. Trimming stripped 6 bases from V and 2 bases from J, with 19 bases between. This CDR3 is 16 amino acids long. CDR3 region: CASGQLSTGVQETQYF. CDR3 sequence (DNA): TGTGCTAGTGGGCAGTTGAGCACCGGGGTACAAGAGACCCAGTACTTC.

The V gene is TRBV6-5, the J gene TRBJ1-4, with 7 bases lining up with TRBD1. Germline values: CDR1 MNHEY, CDR2 SVGAGI. This CDR3 contains 14 residues. V dropped 4 bases and J dropped 5; count of bases not matched to a gene: 4. The CDR3 loop is CASSSGGINEKLFF. DNA of the CDR3: TGTGCCAGCAGTTCAGGGGGGATCAATGAAAAACTGTTTTTT.

This chain joins TRBV7-2 and TRBJ2-3, with TRBD1 identical over 7 bases. Looked up from germline, CDR1 is SGHTA and CDR2 is FQGNSA. This CDR3 is 15 amino acids long. V trimming: 5 bases; J trimming: 0 bases; junction bases outside the gene matches: 5. The CDR3, as DNA: TGTGCCAGCAGCGACACAGGGGTAAGCACAGATACGCAGTATTTT. Amino acid sequence: CASSDTGVSTDTQYF.